The 22 T cell receptor beta chains reported below all come from one sample, sequenced in a study of CD8+CD57+ T cells in acquired aplastic anemia. Investigators profiled TCR beta VDJ and CDR3 from genomic DNA template. TCRdb reprocessed the reads via MiXCR and lists one record per CDR3 protein. Of tens of thousands of distinct CDR3 sequences in the sample, approximately 46% were seen once. Source material: sorted CD4+, CD8+, or CD8+CD57+ T cells (not recorded which) from PBMCs. The receptor set was obtained from a human donor in good health, serving as a control.

This clonotype was counted many times. The rearrangement uses TRBV11-2 and TRBJ2-7; a weak D match, TRBD1 (7 bases). This CDR3 is built from 15 residues. V lost 4 bases to trimming and J lost 5 bases, with 18 bases between them. The V gene's germline CDR1 is SGHAT and CDR2 FQNNGV. In nucleotides, the CDR3 is TGTGCCAGCAGCTATGGGAACAGGGGAGGCCACGAGCAGTACTTC. It encodes CASSYGNRGGHEQYF.

At least ten counts were recorded for this clonotype. The chain couples TRBV15 to TRBJ2-3; TRBD2 matches at 12 bases. The germline gives CDR1 LNHNV, CDR2 YYDKDF (reference sequence). With V trimmed by 3 bases and J by 1 base, 11 bases remained unmatched. The CDR3 is 19 amino acids. The CDR3 here is CATSRQGLAGALGTDTQYF. The CDR3 nucleotides are TGTGCCACCAGCAGGCAGGGACTAGCGGGTGCCTTAGGCACAGATACGCAGTATTTT.

This sequence joins TRBV7-2 and TRBJ1-5, with D maybe TRBD1 (6 bases). V lost 0 bases, J lost 5 bases, and 8 bases lay in between. Germline values: CDR1 SGHTA, CDR2 FQGNSA. CDR3 length equals 14 residues. DNA for the CDR3: TGTGCCAGCAGCTTAGCGGCAGGGGATCAGCCCCAGCATTTT. Its protein is CASSLAAGDQPQHF.

The V gene is TRBV12-3 or TRBV12-4, the J gene TRBJ1-5; D is unresolved. The CDR3 consists of 13 residues. V was clipped by 5 bases and J by 0 bases, with 5 bases between them. The CDR3 region has the DNA TGTGCCAGCAGTAATCATAGCAATCAGCCCCAGCATTTT. Protein sequence: CASSNHSNQPQHF.

The sample holds many counts of this clonotype. The chain recombines TRBV2 with TRBJ1-2; perhaps TRBD1 as D (6 bases). The CDR3 consists of 13 residues. Germline assignment: CDR1 SNHLY and CDR2 FYNNEI. Trimming removed 5 bases from V and 3 bases from J, with 10 bases in between. The chain's CDR3 is CASSTPGDYGYTF. The CDR3 nucleotides read TGTGCCAGCAGTACCCCAGGGGACTATGGCTACACCTTC.

This chain connects TRBV10-1 to TRBJ2-7; no firm D call. V lost 6 bases to trimming and J lost 4 bases, with 19 bases between them. The CDR3 is made up of 15 amino acids. Germline lookup yields CDR1 WNHNN and CDR2 SYGVQD (reference sequence). CDR3 residues: CASSPGTWPGYEQYF. The CDR3, as DNA: TGCGCCAGCAGCCCCGGTACTTGGCCAGGTTACGAGCAGTACTTC.

Comment on this clonotype: The final CDR3 position lacks the conserved phenylalanine or tryptophan, pointing to a likely read error. No DNA is shown, since the ends of the CDR3 on it are uncertain; the CDR3 is the one TCRdb lists. The chain links TRBV11-2 to TRBJ1-5. CDR1 is SGHAT, CDR2 FQNNGV, per germline. The CDR3 adds up to 13 amino acids, both ends counted. CDR3 sequence reads: CASSLAEEWPPHS.

The sample holds one count of this clonotype. V usage is TRBV25-1 and J usage is TRBJ1-6; 11 bases fit TRBD1. This CDR3 comprises 16 residues. Germline-derived CDR1 and CDR2 are MGHDK and SYGVNS. V lost 4 bases to trimming and J lost 7 bases; unmatched junction nucleotides: 6. The CDR3 sequence: CASSAPRTGGNSPLHF. The CDR3 region has the DNA TGTGCCAGCAGTGCTCCCAGGACAGGGGGCAATTCACCCCTCCACTTT.

The chain joins TRBV7-2 to TRBJ2-5; no clear D gene. Trimming stripped 3 bases from V and 1 base from J, with 6 bases between. The CDR3 sequence is 13 residues long. CDR1 and CDR2 from the germline V gene are SGHTA and FQGNSA. CDR3 loop: CASSFGSQETQYF. The CDR3 DNA reads TGTGCCAGCAGCTTTGGCAGCCAAGAGACCCAGTACTTC.

Worth noting for this clonotype: It may be a read error: a sequence one base away is much more abundant. The CDR3 does not end in the conserved phenylalanine or tryptophan, so this is likely a read error. V is TRBV20-1 and J is TRBJ2-5; 10 bases agree with TRBD1. The CDR3 contains 14 residues. V gave up 6 bases and J gave up 4 bases; unmatched junction bases: 8. The germline V gene has CDR1 DFQATT and CDR2 SNEGSKA (reference sequence). For the CDR3, the DNA is TGCAGTGCCGGGACAGGGGAGGGTATAGAGACCCAGTACCTC. This codes for CSAGTGEGIETQYL.

The rearrangement joins TRBV29-1 to TRBJ2-2; weak D call: TRBD1 (6 bases). Germline V gene sequence: CDR1 SQVTM, CDR2 ANQGSEA. The CDR3 spans 14 residues. The V and J ends lost 7 bases and 1 base respectively, with 13 bases between them. The CDR3 DNA reads as TGCAGCGCACACCGGGGACAGAACACCGGGGAGCTGTTTTTT. Translating it yields CSAHRGQNTGELFF.

This chain uses TRBV19 with TRBJ1-5; D uncertain. Per germline, CDR1 LNHDA and CDR2 SQIVND (reference sequence). Trimming took 5 bases from V and 6 from J, leaving 20 bases between them. The CDR3 sequence is 16 residues long. CDR3 region: CASSYGEVAGPQPQHF. CDR3 bases: TGTGCCAGTAGTTATGGAGAGGTGGCAGGCCCTCAGCCCCAGCATTTT.

This clonotype has only a few counts. This rearrangement joins TRBV27 to TRBJ1-1; D remains ambiguous. CDR3 length: 14 residues. Deletions cut 0 bases from V and 6 bases from J, with 11 bases between. Germline CDR1 MNHEY, CDR2 SMNVEV (reference sequence). CDR3 DNA sequence: TGTGCCAGCAGTTTATCCGGGCAGATCCCTGAAGCTTTCTTT. This encodes CASSLSGQIPEAFF.

In its sample, this clonotype was seen many times. The rearrangement joins TRBV7-6 to TRBJ2-3; TRBD2 might be the D (6 bases). The CDR3 is made up of 17 amino acids. Germline-derived CDR1 and CDR2 are SGHVS and FNYEAQ. V lost 2 bases and J 0 bases, leaving 15 bases between the germline ends. The CDR3 bases are TGTGCCAGCAGCTTAATGTTAGCGGATCCTAGCACAGATACGCAGTATTTT. Translation gives CASSLMLADPSTDTQYF.

This clonotype was counted only a few times. The chain employs TRBV30 and TRBJ1-5, with 7 bases that match TRBD1. The CDR3 has 13 amino acids. The junction had 4 bases not matched to a gene; V was cut back by 1 base and J by 7 bases. Germline CDR1 is GTSNPN and CDR2 is SVGIG (reference sequence). The CDR3 DNA is TGTGCCTGGAGTGGGGACAGTTACCAGCCCCAGCATTTT. Protein sequence: CAWSGDSYQPQHF.

This clonotype was found many times. The J gene is TRBJ2-2, the V gene TRBV2; the D is unclear. Germline V CDR1 and CDR2: SNHLY, FYNNEI. The CDR3 contains 13 residues. CDR3 DNA: TGTGCAATCCGTTGGGCGCACACCGGGGAGCTGTTTTTT. Its protein is CAIRWAHTGELFF.

This clonotype was counted a few times. The chain combines TRBV10-3 with TRBJ2-1; D not resolved. Trimming removed 0 bases from V and 9 bases from J, with 6 bases in between. This CDR3 region has 12 residues. Germline V gene lookup returns CDR1 ENHRY and CDR2 SYGVKD. CDR3 region: CAISESGGEQFF. The CDR3 bases are TGTGCCATCAGTGAGTCGGGTGGTGAGCAGTTCTTC.

The table lists this clonotype with many counts. The rearrangement joins TRBV5-1 to TRBJ2-5; D may be TRBD2 (6 bases). The CDR3 has 14 residues. V lost 4 bases and J 3 bases, leaving 13 bases between the germline ends. The germline V gene has CDR1 SGHRS and CDR2 YFSETQ. CDR3: CASSLGVAEETQYF. The CDR3 nucleotides read TGCGCCAGCAGCCTCGGGGTAGCGGAAGAGACCCAGTACTTC.

V and J are TRBV24-1 and TRBJ2-1, with 10 positions matching TRBD2. Germline values: CDR1 KGHDR, CDR2 SFDVKD. With V trimmed by 6 bases and J by 6 bases, 4 bases remained unmatched. CDR3 size: 14 residues. DNA for the CDR3: TGTGCCACCAGTCCGGGACTAGCGATCAATGAGCAGTTCTTC. It is translated as CATSPGLAINEQFF.

The V and J genes are TRBV2 and TRBJ1-5; D call uncertain. The ends were cut back, 6 bases at V and 4 bases at J, with 7 bases in the middle. The CDR3 is 12 residues long. Germline assignment: CDR1 SNHLY and CDR2 FYNNEI. CDR3 region: CASRTANQPQHF. As DNA, the CDR3 is TGTGCCAGCAGAACGGCGAATCAGCCCCAGCATTTT.

The genes are TRBV2 and TRBJ1-2, with D possibly being TRBD1 (5 bases). CDR1 and CDR2 (germline): SNHLY, FYNNEI. V was clipped by 6 bases and J by 4 bases, with 12 bases between them. There are 13 residues in the CDR3. CDR3 bases: TGTGCCAGCAGGGCGGGGCTTAGCTATGGCTACACCTTC. It encodes CASRAGLSYGYTF.

A few counts support this clonotype. V usage is TRBV29-1 and J usage is TRBJ2-7, with D perhaps TRBD1 or TRBD2 (5 bases each). This CDR3 spans 14 amino acids. Germline V gene data show CDR1 as SQVTM and CDR2 as ANQGSEA. V lost 5 bases and J lost 7, with 21 bases in between. CDR3 nucleotide sequence: TGCAGCGTTCAGGGACGGGTCCCGGCTGGTGAGCAGTACTTC. Protein product: CSVQGRVPAGEQYF.